Listed below are T cell receptor beta chains from one sample, sequenced in a study of PD-1 blockade in classical Hodgkin lymphoma. Sequencing used immunoSEQ multiplex PCR; TCRdb keeps in-frame clones, though not all of them. Of some 41,000 clones in the sample, roughly nine tenths were seen once. The specimen comprised peripheral blood mononuclear cells (PBMCs), sampled before the second cycle of nivolumab. The receptors were gathered from a human donor with classical Hodgkin lymphoma. The CDR3 runs from the conserved cysteine through the conserved F or W. The D gene is left open where the match is weak. Rows may omit the clone size; those that give it use once, few, many or a size class.

d_call | j_call | v_call | clone_size | cdr3_nt | cdr3_aa
. | TRBJ2-4 | TRBV29-1 | once | TGCAGCGTGTGGAGCGATAGCAAAAACATTCAGTACTTC | CSVWSDSKNIQYF
. | TRBJ2-5 | TRBV9 | . | TGTGCCAGCAGCGAACACGAAGAGACCCAGTACTTC | CASSEHEETQYF
. | TRBJ2-1 | TRBV18 | . | TGTGCCAGCTCACCCCCCGGGACGTACCCCTACAATGAGCAGTTCTTC | CASSPPGTYPYNEQFF
TRBD1 | TRBJ1-1 | TRBV2 | once | TGTGCCAGCAGGGTCCGGGACAGGGGCGAGAACACTGAAGCTTTCTTT | CASRVRDRGENTEAFF
TRBD1 | TRBJ1-5 | TRBV5-6 | . | TGTGCCAGCAGCTTACAGGGGCCAGCGGTGAATCAGCCCCAGCATTTT | CASSLQGPAVNQPQHF
. | TRBJ2-2 | TRBV4-3 | . | TGCGCCAGCAGCCAAGTCCTCCACACCGGGGAGCTGTTTTTT | CASSQVLHTGELFF
. | TRBJ1-6 | TRBV5-1 | . | TGCGCCAGCAGCTTGGTACAGGGAGGGAATTCACCCCTCCACTTT | CASSLVQGGNSPLHF
. | TRBJ2-7 | TRBV5-6 | . | TGTGCCAGCAGCTTGGCCGGGACCCTGGGGTACGAGCAGTACTTC | CASSLAGTLGYEQYF
. | TRBJ1-4 | TRBV11-2 | . | TGTGCCAGCAGCCTCGACGGACGTAATGAAAAACTGTTTTTT | CASSLDGRNEKLFF
. | TRBJ1-5 | TRBV6-6 | . | TGTGCCAGCAGTTACCGGGAGGGCAGAGAACCCCAGCATTTT | CASSYREGREPQHF
. | TRBJ1-5 | TRBV6-1 | . | TGTGCCAGCAGTGAAACAGGCGGAGACCAGCCCCAGCATTTT | CASSETGGDQPQHF
. | TRBJ2-7 | TRBV2 | . | TGTGCCAGCAGTTATGACAGAACTCCCGCCTACGAGCAGTACTTC | CASSYDRTPAYEQYF
. | TRBJ1-1 | TRBV21-1 | few | TGTGCCAGCTCTAACAGGGCCCGGTCAGAAGCTTTCTTT | CASSNRARSEAFF
. | TRBJ1-2 | TRBV5-6 | . | TGTGCCAGCAGCTTGAACAAAGGGAGCGGCTACACCTTC | CASSLNKGSGYTF
. | TRBJ1-1 | TRBV5-6 | . | TGTGCCAGCAGCTTTCGGGGGCTCCTGAACACTGAAGCTTTCTTT | CASSFRGLLNTEAFF
TRBD1 | TRBJ1-2 | TRBV5-6 | . | TGTGCCAGCAGCTTCGACAGGGGGGATCCTAACTATGGCTACACCTTC | CASSFDRGDPNYGYTF
. | TRBJ1-3 | TRBV4-2 | few | TGTGCCAGCAGCCAAGTATCGGGCCTTAACTCTGGAAACACCATATATTTT | CASSQVSGLNSGNTIYF
TRBD1 | TRBJ2-5 | TRBV6-5 | . | TGTGCCAGCAGTTACTCCGGACAGGGAAAGGTGGAGACCCAGTACTTC | CASSYSGQGKVETQYF
TRBD1 | TRBJ2-5 | TRBV7-2 | . | TGTGCCAGCAGCTTAGGGGACAGGGTGTGGGAGACCCAGTACTTC | CASSLGDRVWETQYF
TRBD2 | TRBJ2-5 | TRBV6-6 | . | TGTGCCAGCAGTGGGGGGGGTGGCCAAGAGACCCAGTACTTC | CASSGGGGQETQYF
TRBD1 | TRBJ2-3 | TRBV5-4 | . | TGTGCCAGCAGCTCCGGACAGGCCAGCACAGATACGCAGTATTTT | CASSSGQASTDTQYF
. | TRBJ2-1 | TRBV18 | once | TGTGCCAGCTCACCACAGGAGATCAATTACAATGAGCAGTTCTTC | CASSPQEINYNEQFF